The clone carrying this T cell receptor (beta chain) has at least ten counts. The target antigen is unknown. This sample was taken from a study of T cells after yellow fever vaccination. Overall study: Some fractions had low cell numbers, and these were prepared with SMART-Seq v4 Ultra Low Input. Study-wide results and limits: Boosting was followed by the reappearance of most primary-vaccination clones (roughly 96% CD4, about 88% CD8).

The study made its TCR cDNA through 5'RACE template switching. That step introduced a universal primer site along with UMIs. TCRdb processed the 5' RACE reads anew with MiXCR; each CDR3 protein has one entry. The sample includes approximately 160,000 distinct CDR3 sequences, about 6% of them seen just once. Trimming shortened V by 0 bases and J by 4 bases, and 12 bases separated the two germline ends. Germline-derived CDR1 and CDR2 are MGHRA and YSYEKL. CDR3 length: 15 residues. J is TRBJ1-2 and V is TRBV4-1; a weak D match, TRBD1 (6 bases). The receptor was isolated from a man aged 18 to 30 who received the YFV17D yellow fever vaccine. The material sequenced was CD4+ T cells sorted from PBMCs, taken on the day of the first yellow fever vaccination. The CDR3 DNA sequence: TGCGCCAGCAGCCAAGAAACAGGGAAACCCTATGGCTACACCTTC. This codes for CASSQETGKPYGYTF.